A single sample is the source of the 3 T cell receptor beta chains below, sequenced in a study of naive and memory T cell subsets. The beta constant-region primer was an equimolar mix of two oligonucleotides covering TRBC1 and TRBC2. Four rounds of PCR amplified the ligated cDNA using nested alpha and beta constant-region primers plus SP2. One entry per CDR3 protein, called by TCRdb with MiXCR from the UMI-ligation and nested PCR reads. The table includes just over 80,000 distinct CDR3 sequences, 9% detected once. Sequencing was carried out using naive CD8+ T cells from blood. The receptors come from a human donor in good health.

A few counts support this clonotype. The CDR3 is CASSFGTAEAFF. DNA for the CDR3: TGTGCCAGCAGTTTCGGGACGGCTGAAGCTTTCTTT. The chain links TRBV6-5 to TRBJ1-1; a weak D match, TRBD1 (5 bases). CDR3 length: 12 amino acids. V lost 4 bases and J 6 bases, leaving 9 bases between the germline ends. Germline CDR1 MNHEY, CDR2 SVGAGI.

This clonotype was detected a few times. J is TRBJ1-5 and V is TRBV20-1; D is ambiguous. CDR1 and CDR2 (germline): DFQATT, SNEGSKA (reference sequence). The V gene lost 3 bases and the J gene lost 0 bases, with 27 bases spanning the gap. This CDR3 is 20 amino acids long. The CDR3 DNA follows: TGCAGTGCTAGTTCGGGTTTGGGTCCAACCCAAGTAAGTAGCAATCAGCCCCAGCATTTT. Its protein product is CSASSGLGPTQVSSNQPQHF.

This clonotype was seen ten or more times. J is TRBJ1-1 and V is TRBV7-9; D remains ambiguous. V lost 3 bases to trimming and J lost 11 bases, with 13 bases between them. Germline assignment: CDR1 SEHNR and CDR2 FQNEAQ (reference sequence). The CDR3 is 12 residues long. The CDR3 nucleotides read TGTGCCAGCAGCTTGGAGGGTCTGAGCGCTTTCTTT. Amino acid sequence: CASSLEGLSAFF.